This TCR beta chain was sequenced for a study of blood T cell repertoires in COVID-19. The ends lost 3 bases at V and 8 bases at J; junction bases unmatched: 9. Germline loops: CDR1 KGHSH, CDR2 LQKENI. CDR3 length equals 15 residues. Sequencing was performed with immunoSEQ multiplex PCR; in TCRdb, only in-frame clones are kept and a portion is missing. The sample contains around 330,000 clones, roughly 88% of which appear only once. Input material: peripheral blood. The rearrangement links TRBV18 to TRBJ1-1; 10 positions agree with TRBD1. This TCR came from a woman in her forties or fifties with active or convalescent COVID-19. CDR3 sequence (DNA): TGTGCCAGCTCACCTGGTGGGACAGGGGCAAGGGAAGCTTTCTTT. Protein: CASSPGGTGAREAFF.